The sequence of this T cell receptor beta chain was determined in a study of T cell changes during pregnancy in multiple sclerosis (dated by TCRdb to between 2018 and 2021). In the study overall: The study examined how the T cell repertoire changed over the course of pregnancy in women with multiple sclerosis.

Receptor amplification or capture employed the immunoSEQ multiplex PCR assay. TCRdb took over this immuneACCESS table, retaining in-frame rearrangements with V and J assigned. Such tables are incomplete; in checked studies, under half of the missing clones stem from an unresolved V gene, and the remainder is unexplained. This sample holds about 43,000 clones; about nine tenths were observed only once. The biggest ten clones account for about 1.5% of the sample. The germline V gene (reference sequence) specifies SGHNT as CDR1 and YYREEE as CDR2. The CDR3 holds 15 amino acids from the cysteine to the phenylalanine. The only DNA kept is the CDR3, 45 bases in frame from the first base. The junction carries 12 bases between V and J, which are trimmed by 3 bases and 0 bases respectively. This clone was detected only a few times. It has no known antigen specificity. No base quality information exists; no much larger clone differs at one position.

The rearranged segments are TRBV5-4 and TRBJ1-1; the D gene is perhaps TRBD1, from 6 matching bases. The clonotype comes from a female donor with multiple sclerosis, enrolled in a pregnancy study. Specimen: PBMCs (not recorded whether the cells were cultured). The DNA sequence is as follows: TGTGCCAGCAGCTCTAGGACAGCCATGAACACTGAAGCTTTCTTT. Its translation is CASSSRTAMNTEAFF.